These 8 T cell receptor beta chains originate from one sample sequenced in a study of shared clonotypes between healthy human individuals. Only in-frame clones appear in the TCRdb table, and some are missing; sequencing was by immunoSEQ multiplex PCR. The top ten hold around 0.15% of the sample, which has approximately 2.5 million clones, around 94% seen once. Sequenced input: naive CD4+ T cells sorted from blood. This sample's subset: CD45RA+ positively selected. The origin of the receptors is a man younger than 35 in good health.

This chain uses TRBV11-2 with TRBJ1-3; D perhaps matches TRBD1 (5 bases). The V and J ends lost 0 bases and 2 bases respectively, with 8 bases between them. The CDR3 loop spans 15 amino acids. From germline, CDR1 is SGHAT and CDR2 FQNNGV. CDR3 loop: CASSLDRVAGNTIYF. CDR3 bases: TGTGCCAGCAGCTTAGACAGGGTCGCTGGAAACACCATATATTTT.

This sequence joins TRBV6-5 and TRBJ2-2; D might be TRBD1 (5 bases). The length of the CDR3 is 14 residues. Looked up from germline, CDR1 is MNHEY and CDR2 is SVGAGI. V was clipped by 8 bases and J by 4 bases, with 14 bases between them. The CDR3 spells CASRVGRGTGELFF. The CDR3 DNA reads TGTGCCAGCCGGGTGGGGCGCGGCACCGGGGAGCTGTTTTTT.

Concerning this clone itself: This sample includes further DNA sequences coding for the same CDR3. The V and J genes are TRBV7-9 and TRBJ2-2, with D perhaps TRBD2 (7 bases). Trimming took off 5 bases at V and 3 bases at J, with 13 bases between the two ends. This CDR3 is 15 amino acids long. From germline, CDR1 is SEHNR and CDR2 FQNEAQ (reference sequence). For the CDR3, the DNA is TGTGCCAGCAGCCTGGGAGGGGGAGACACCGGGGAGCTGTTTTTT. Its translation: CASSLGGGDTGELFF. Filled out from reference TRBV7-9 and TRBJ2-2, the complete variable domain reads DTGVSQNPRHKITKRGQNVTFRCDPISEHNRLYWYRQTLGQGPEFLTYFQNEAQLEKSRLLSDRFSAERPKGSFSTLEIQRTEQGDSAMYLCASSLGGGDTGELFFGEGSRLTVL.

CDR3 nucleotides: TGTGCCACCACTCTTAGCGGGAGTAACCACAATGAGCAGTTCTTC. Translation: CATTLSGSNHNEQFF. V gene TRBV15 combines with J gene TRBJ2-1, with 9 bases identical to TRBD2. The CDR3 length is 15 residues. J lost 5 bases, V lost 7 bases, and 9 bases had no gene match. Germline V gives CDR1 LNHNV, CDR2 YYDKDF (reference sequence).

The chain joins TRBV6-6 to TRBJ2-7, with TRBD1 identical over 8 bases. Germline lookup yields CDR1 MNHNY and CDR2 SVGAGI (reference sequence). V shed 5 bases, J shed 4 bases, and the junction held 4 bases outside the gene matches. This CDR3 has 13 amino acids. The CDR3 coding sequence is TGTGCCAGCAGTCGGACAGGGTTTTACGAGCAGTACTTC. Its translation: CASSRTGFYEQYF.

The J gene is TRBJ1-2, the V gene TRBV11-2; D is possibly TRBD1 (5 bases). The CDR3 spans 14 residues. V was pared by 0 bases and J by 4 bases, with 9 bases between. CDR1 and CDR2 (germline): SGHAT, FQNNGV. The CDR3 DNA is TGTGCCAGCAGCTTAGATGGGGGGAGCTATGGCTACACCTTC. Its translation: CASSLDGGSYGYTF.

V gene TRBV30 combines with J gene TRBJ1-2, with 10 positions matching TRBD1. This CDR3 is 15 amino acids long. V lost 2 bases and J lost 4; bases outside the gene matches: 7. Germline CDR1 reads GTSNPN; CDR2 reads SVGIG (reference sequence). DNA of the CDR3: TGTGCCTGGAGTAACGGACAGGGGGGCCTCTATGGCTACACCTTC. It codes for CAWSNGQGGLYGYTF.

The rearrangement links TRBV27 to TRBJ1-6; 7 bases are shared with TRBD1. With V trimmed by 2 bases and J by 7 bases, 14 bases remained unmatched. This CDR3 spans 18 amino acids. Germline V CDR1 and CDR2: MNHEY, SMNVEV (reference sequence). In DNA, the CDR3 is TGTGCCAGCAGTTTACCTACGGGAGGGGGCACGCAGAATTCACCCCTCCACTTT. It translates to CASSLPTGGGTQNSPLHF.